This TCR beta chain comes out of a study of T cell responses to AZD1222 COVID-19 vaccine. Broader study findings: Spike regions recognized by vaccine-associated CD4 TCRs spanned the protein, led by 160-218 and 743-854. Donors skewed white British and female; clonal diversity was possibly underestimated.

This clone was recorded once. Its antigen is not identified. Pooling was applied to second doses at about 4 or about 12 weeks. V was pared by 7 bases and J by 4 bases, with 4 bases of the junction left unmatched. CDR3 length: 13 amino acids. Germline values: CDR1 SQVTM, CDR2 ANQGSEA. Profiling relied on immunoSEQ multiplex PCR, and the TCRdb table lists in-frame clones only, not all of them. The table records roughly 120,000 clones, over 80% of them present only once. This TCR was sampled from an adult who received the AZD1222 COVID-19 vaccine. The source material was peripheral blood, sampled 28 days after the second AZD1222 dose. The J gene is TRBJ2-7, the V gene TRBV29-1; 13 positions match TRBD2. CDR3 amino acids: CSARTSGSYEQYF. The CDR3 nucleotides read TGCAGCGCAAGGACTAGCGGGAGTTACGAGCAGTACTTC.